This T cell receptor (beta chain) was captured by sequencing in a study of T cell responses to AZD1222 COVID-19 vaccine. The method was immunoSEQ multiplex PCR; TCRdb's version includes in-frame clones alone and lacks a portion of them. The sample consists of around 65,000 clones, approximately 83% of them appearing once. Overall study findings and caveats: Following two doses of AZD1222, Spike-specific TCR breadth and depth rose.

The germline V gene has CDR1 GTSNPN and CDR2 SVGIG (reference sequence). The CDR3 covers 15 residues. J lost 8 bases, V lost 2 bases, and 10 bases had no gene match. Turning to this clone: No antigen is known for it.

The sequencing here drew on peripheral blood, taken on day 0 of AZD1222 vaccination. The clonotype was recovered from an adult in good health. This chain uses TRBV30 with TRBJ2-1, with 9 bases that match TRBD2. The CDR3 region is CAWSHGRGGNDEQFF. CDR3 sequence (DNA): TGTGCCTGGAGTCACGGGCGGGGGGGGAACGATGAGCAGTTCTTC.